The 10 T cell receptor beta chains listed next were all sequenced from one sample in a study of CD8+ T cells in alopecia areata. Extracted RNA was reverse transcribed into cDNA, the sequencing template. The repertoire was sequenced with immunoSEQ multiplex PCR; TCRdb's copy has only in-frame clones and lacks some. The data contain some 220,000 clones, more than 45% of them singletons. Treatment described: oral pan-JAK inhibitor, 5-10 mg twice daily. Specimen: CD4+ T cells sorted from blood, collected at week 4, from a patient treated with tofacitinib. These receptors all come from a human donor with alopecia areata.

The chain joins TRBV18 to TRBJ1-1; D gene unclear. The CDR3 has 15 residues. Germline V CDR1 and CDR2: KGHSH, LQKENI. The V end lost 6 bases, the J end lost 0 bases, and 14 bases lay between the germline ends. The CDR3 is CASSPRVGMNTEAFF. The CDR3 region has the DNA TGTGCCAGCTCCCCCCGAGTGGGCATGAACACTGAAGCTTTCTTT.

V gene TRBV5-1 combines with J gene TRBJ2-5; D is unresolved. Trimming shortened V by 1 base and J by 2 bases, and 9 bases separated the two germline ends. Per the germline V gene, CDR1 is SGHRS and CDR2 is YFSETQ. CDR3 length: 14 amino acids. The DNA of the CDR3 is TGCGCCAGCAGCTTGAGAGGTTTTCAAGAGACCCAGTACTTC. Its protein product is CASSLRGFQETQYF.

This clone has ten or more counts. The chain links TRBV5-1 to TRBJ2-1; D might be TRBD1 (5 bases). The CDR3 length is 16 residues. CDR1 SGHRS and CDR2 YFSETQ come from the germline V gene. V was pared by 0 bases and J by 4 bases, with 14 bases between. CDR3 sequence (DNA): TGCGCCAGCAGCTTGGAAGGGGAAACCACTTACAATGAGCAGTTCTTC. Amino acids: CASSLEGETTYNEQFF.

This clone turned up a few times. The V gene is TRBV2, the J gene TRBJ1-2; tentatively, D is TRBD1 (5 bases). The CDR3 sequence is 14 residues long. Trimming took off 11 bases at V and 7 bases at J, with 23 bases between the two ends. Germline values: CDR1 SNHLY, CDR2 FYNNEI. The CDR3 region has the DNA TGTGCCTGGGGAGGGGCAGTCCTATCCCCTGGCTACACCTTC. It codes for CAWGGAVLSPGYTF.

The chain employs TRBV10-3 and TRBJ2-7; perhaps TRBD2 as D (6 bases). Per the germline V gene, CDR1 is ENHRY and CDR2 is SYGVKD. V was trimmed by 6 bases and J by 5 bases, leaving 20 bases between them. The CDR3 contains 15 residues. Here the CDR3 reads CAIRPTGTGVDEQYF. The CDR3 DNA follows: TGTGCCATCAGACCTACCGGGACGGGGGTGGACGAGCAGTACTTC.

The chain employs TRBV4-3 and TRBJ1-3; the D gene is possibly TRBD1 (6 bases). Trimming took 8 bases from V and 2 from J, leaving 13 bases between them. The length of the CDR3 is 14 residues. Germline CDR1 reads LGHNA; CDR2 reads YSLEER. Here the CDR3 reads CASGEQGAGNTIYF. CDR3 DNA sequence: TGCGCCAGCGGCGAACAGGGAGCTGGAAACACCATATATTTT.

The table lists this clone with a few counts. The rearrangement uses TRBV29-1 and TRBJ2-7, with a possible D match to TRBD1 (5 bases). CDR3 size: 13 residues. Germline-derived CDR1 and CDR2 are SQVTM and ANQGSEA. V gave up 7 bases and J gave up 3 bases, with 16 bases separating them. CDR3 residues: CSGLDTSGYEQYF. In nucleotides, the CDR3 is TGCAGCGGCTTGGACACCTCGGGCTACGAGCAGTACTTC.

V gene TRBV30 combines with J gene TRBJ1-6; TRBD1 might be the D (6 bases). The germline gives CDR1 GTSNPN, CDR2 SVGIG (reference sequence). The germline V and J ends were trimmed by 0 bases and 8 bases, with 14 bases remaining between them. The CDR3 contains 15 residues. CDR3: CAWSVWGLGDSPLHF. CDR3 nucleotides: TGTGCCTGGAGTGTATGGGGGCTCGGGGATTCACCCCTCCACTTT.

This sequence joins TRBV9 and TRBJ2-5; D is uncertain. From germline, CDR1 is SGDLS and CDR2 YYNGEE. This CDR3 contains 14 residues. Trimming shortened V by 0 bases and J by 1 base, and 7 bases separated the two germline ends. CDR3 bases: TGTGCCAGCAGCGTAGGTTTTCTCCAAGAGACCCAGTACTTC. Residues: CASSVGFLQETQYF. Looking up the rest from reference TRBV9 and TRBJ2-5 gives the full variable domain: DSGVTQTPKHLITATGQRVTLRCSPRSGDLSVYWYQQSLDQGLQFLIQYYNGEERAKGNILERFSAQQFPDLHSELNLSSLELGDSALYFCASSVGFLQETQYFGPGTRLLVL.

The chain couples TRBV30 to TRBJ2-1, with D possibly matching TRBD2 (6 bases). Germline V gene data show CDR1 as GTSNPN and CDR2 as SVGIG (reference sequence). The length of the CDR3 is 12 residues. Trimming took 2 bases from V and 10 from J, leaving 12 bases between them. As DNA, the CDR3 is TGTGCCTGGAGTCCCCTACGGGGGGAGCAGTTCTTC. This encodes CAWSPLRGEQFF.